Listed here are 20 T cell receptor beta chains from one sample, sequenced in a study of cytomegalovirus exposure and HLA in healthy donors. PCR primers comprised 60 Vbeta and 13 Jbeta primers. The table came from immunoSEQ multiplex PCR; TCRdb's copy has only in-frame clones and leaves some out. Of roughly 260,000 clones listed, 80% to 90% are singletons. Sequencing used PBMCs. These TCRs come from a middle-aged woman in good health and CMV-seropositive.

CDR3 in DNA: TGTGCCAGCAGTTTCCTCCACCCGGGACAGGGTGGTGAGGAAGCTTTCTTT. Amino acid sequence: CASSFLHPGQGGEEAFF. The chain has TRBV27 and TRBJ1-1; 9 nucleotides agree with TRBD1. Germline V gene data show CDR1 as MNHEY and CDR2 as SMNVEV (reference sequence). The CDR3 sequence is 17 residues long. V trimming: 3 bases; J trimming: 8 bases; junction bases outside the gene matches: 16.

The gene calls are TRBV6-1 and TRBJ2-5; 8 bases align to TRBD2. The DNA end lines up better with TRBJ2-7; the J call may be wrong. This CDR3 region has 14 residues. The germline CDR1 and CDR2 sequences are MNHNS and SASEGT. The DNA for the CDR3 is TGTGCCAGCATCAAGGGGCGGGAGGCGTACGAGCAGTACTTC. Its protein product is CASIKGREAYEQYF.

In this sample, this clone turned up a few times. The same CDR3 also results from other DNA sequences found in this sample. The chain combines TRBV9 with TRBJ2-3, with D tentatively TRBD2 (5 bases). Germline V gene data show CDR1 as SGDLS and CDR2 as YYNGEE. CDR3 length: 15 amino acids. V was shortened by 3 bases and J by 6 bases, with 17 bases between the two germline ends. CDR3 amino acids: CASSASGGIADTQYF. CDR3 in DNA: TGTGCCAGCAGCGCTTCTGGAGGAATCGCGGATACGCAGTATTTT.

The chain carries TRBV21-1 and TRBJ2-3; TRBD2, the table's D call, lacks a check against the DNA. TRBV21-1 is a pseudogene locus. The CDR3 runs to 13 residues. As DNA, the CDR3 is TGTGCCAGCAGCAAAGTAGCCACAGATACGCAGTATTTT. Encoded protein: CASSKVATDTQYF.

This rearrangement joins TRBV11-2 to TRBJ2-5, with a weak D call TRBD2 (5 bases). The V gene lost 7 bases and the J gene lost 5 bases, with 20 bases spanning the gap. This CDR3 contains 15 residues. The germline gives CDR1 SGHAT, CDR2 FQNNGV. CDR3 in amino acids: CASKIAPRSGETQYF. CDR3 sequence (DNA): TGTGCCAGCAAAATAGCGCCGAGGTCGGGGGAGACCCAGTACTTC.

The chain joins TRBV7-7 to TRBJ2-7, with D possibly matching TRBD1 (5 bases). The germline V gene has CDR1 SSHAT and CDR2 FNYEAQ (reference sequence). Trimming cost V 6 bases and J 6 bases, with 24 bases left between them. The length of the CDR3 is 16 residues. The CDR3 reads CASSPLRGVGATEQYF. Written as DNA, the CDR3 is TGTGCCAGCAGTCCGTTACGTGGGGTTGGGGCCACCGAGCAGTACTTC.

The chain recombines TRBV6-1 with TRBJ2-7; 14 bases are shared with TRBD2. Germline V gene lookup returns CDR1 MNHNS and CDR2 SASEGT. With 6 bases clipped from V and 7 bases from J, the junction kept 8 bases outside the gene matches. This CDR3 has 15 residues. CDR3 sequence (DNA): TGTGCCAGCAGGGACGGGACTAGCGGGAGTCGGGAGCAGTACTTC. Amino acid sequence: CASRDGTSGSREQYF.

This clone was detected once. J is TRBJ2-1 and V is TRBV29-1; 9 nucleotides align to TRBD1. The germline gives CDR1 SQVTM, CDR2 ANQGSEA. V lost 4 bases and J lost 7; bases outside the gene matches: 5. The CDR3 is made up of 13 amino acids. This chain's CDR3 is CSVVTGGRNEQFF. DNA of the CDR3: TGCAGCGTTGTGACAGGGGGACGTAATGAGCAGTTCTTC.

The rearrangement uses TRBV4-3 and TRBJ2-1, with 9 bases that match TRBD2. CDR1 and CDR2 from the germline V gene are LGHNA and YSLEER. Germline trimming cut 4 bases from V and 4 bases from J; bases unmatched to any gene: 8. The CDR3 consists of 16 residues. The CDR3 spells CASSLGLAGHYNEQFF. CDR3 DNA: TGCGCCAGCAGCCTCGGGCTAGCGGGGCATTACAATGAGCAGTTCTTC.

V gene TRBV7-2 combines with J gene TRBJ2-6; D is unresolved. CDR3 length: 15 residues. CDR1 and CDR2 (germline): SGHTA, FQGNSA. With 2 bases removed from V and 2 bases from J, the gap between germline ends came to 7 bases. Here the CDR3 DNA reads TGTGCCAGCAGCTTACGAGCCCCTGGGGCCAACGTCCTGACTTTC. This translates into CASSLRAPGANVLTF.

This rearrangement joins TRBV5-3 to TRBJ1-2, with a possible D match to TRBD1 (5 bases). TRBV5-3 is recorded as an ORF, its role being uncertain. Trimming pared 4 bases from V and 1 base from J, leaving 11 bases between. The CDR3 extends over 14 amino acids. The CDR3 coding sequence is TGTGCCAGAAGCGGGGCCGTCATTAACTATGGCTACACCTTC. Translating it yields CARSGAVINYGYTF.

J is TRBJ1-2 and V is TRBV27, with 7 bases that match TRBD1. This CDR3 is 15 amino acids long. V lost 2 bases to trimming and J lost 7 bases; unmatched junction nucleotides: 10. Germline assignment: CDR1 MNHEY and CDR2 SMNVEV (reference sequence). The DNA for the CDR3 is TGTGCCAGCAGTTTAACCCGACAGGGAGGTCTTGGCTACACCTTC. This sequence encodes CASSLTRQGGLGYTF.

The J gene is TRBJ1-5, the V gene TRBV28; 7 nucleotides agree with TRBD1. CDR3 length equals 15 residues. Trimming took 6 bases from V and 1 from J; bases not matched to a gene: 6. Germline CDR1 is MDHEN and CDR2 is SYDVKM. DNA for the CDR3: TGTGCCAGCAGATTAGGGACAGAGAGCAATCAGCCCCAGCATTTT. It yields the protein CASRLGTESNQPQHF.

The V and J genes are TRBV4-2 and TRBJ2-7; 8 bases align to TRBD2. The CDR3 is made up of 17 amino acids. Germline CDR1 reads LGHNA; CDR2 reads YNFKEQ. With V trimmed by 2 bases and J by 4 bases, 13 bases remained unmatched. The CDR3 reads CASSQSGEKAGVYEQYF. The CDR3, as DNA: TGTGCCAGCAGCCAAAGCGGGGAAAAAGCGGGAGTTTACGAGCAGTACTTC.

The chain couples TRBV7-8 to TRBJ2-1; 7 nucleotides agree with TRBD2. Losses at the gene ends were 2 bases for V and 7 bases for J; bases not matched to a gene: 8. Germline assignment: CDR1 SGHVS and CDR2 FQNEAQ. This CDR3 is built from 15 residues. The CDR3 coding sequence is TGTGCCAGCAGCTTATTGTTATCTAGCGGAAATGAGCAGTTCTTC. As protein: CASSLLLSSGNEQFF.

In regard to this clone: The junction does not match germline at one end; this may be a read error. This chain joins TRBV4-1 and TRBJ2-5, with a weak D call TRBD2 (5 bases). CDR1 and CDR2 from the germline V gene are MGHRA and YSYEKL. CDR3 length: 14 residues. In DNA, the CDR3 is TGCGCCAGCAGCCAAGAAGGACTTCAAGGGACCCAGTACTTC. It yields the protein CASSQEGLQGTQYF.

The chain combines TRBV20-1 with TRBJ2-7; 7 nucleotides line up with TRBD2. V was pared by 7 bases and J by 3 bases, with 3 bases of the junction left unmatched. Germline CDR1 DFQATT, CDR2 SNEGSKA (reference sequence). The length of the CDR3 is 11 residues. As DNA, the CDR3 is TGCAGTGTGCAGCGGGACTACGAGCAGTACTTC. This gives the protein CSVQRDYEQYF.

The CDR3 DNA reads TGTGCCAGCAGTTTAGGGACTAGCGGGACCCTCGATGAGCAGTTCTTC. This sequence encodes CASSLGTSGTLDEQFF. The chain carries TRBV28 and TRBJ2-1; 13 bases map to TRBD2. The CDR3 spans 16 residues. Unmatched junction bases numbered 6, after V lost 2 bases and J lost 8 bases. From germline, CDR1 is MDHEN and CDR2 SYDVKM.

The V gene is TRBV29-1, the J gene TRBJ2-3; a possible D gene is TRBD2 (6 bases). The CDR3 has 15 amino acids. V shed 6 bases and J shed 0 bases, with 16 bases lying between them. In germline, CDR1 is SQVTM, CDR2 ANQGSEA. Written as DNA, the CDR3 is TGCAGCGTACCGAGTCTAGCGACTAGCACAGATACGCAGTATTTT. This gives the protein CSVPSLATSTDTQYF.

Written as DNA, the CDR3 is TGTGCCAGCAGCTTGGCTGGGTCGGGAGGGCTCCTCGGCACAGATACGCAGTATTTT. It codes for CASSLAGSGGLLGTDTQYF. The chain couples TRBV5-4 to TRBJ2-3; 8 bases map to TRBD2. The junction had 13 bases not matched to a gene; V was cut back by 0 bases and J by 1 base. Germline CDR1 and CDR2: SGHNT and YYREEE (reference sequence). This CDR3 has 19 residues.